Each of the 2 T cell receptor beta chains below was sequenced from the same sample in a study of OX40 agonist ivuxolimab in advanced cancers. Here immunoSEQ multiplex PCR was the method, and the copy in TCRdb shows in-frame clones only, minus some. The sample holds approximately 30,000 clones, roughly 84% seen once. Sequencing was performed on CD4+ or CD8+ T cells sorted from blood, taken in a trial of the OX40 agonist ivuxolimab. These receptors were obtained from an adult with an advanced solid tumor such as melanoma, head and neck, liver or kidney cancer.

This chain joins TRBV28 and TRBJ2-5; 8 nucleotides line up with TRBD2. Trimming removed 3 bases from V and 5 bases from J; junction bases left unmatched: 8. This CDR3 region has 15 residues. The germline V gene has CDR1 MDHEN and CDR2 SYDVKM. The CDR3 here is CASSFYGRAGETQYF. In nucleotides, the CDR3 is TGTGCCAGCAGTTTTTACGGGAGGGCGGGGGAGACCCAGTACTTC.

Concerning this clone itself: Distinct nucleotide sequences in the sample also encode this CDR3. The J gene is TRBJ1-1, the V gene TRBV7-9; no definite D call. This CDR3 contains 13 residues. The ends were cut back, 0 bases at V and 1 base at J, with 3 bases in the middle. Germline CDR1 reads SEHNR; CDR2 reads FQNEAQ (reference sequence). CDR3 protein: CASSLAQNTEAFF. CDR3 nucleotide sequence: TGTGCCAGCAGCTTAGCACAGAACACTGAAGCTTTCTTT.